These T cell receptor beta chains were read from a single sample in a study of regulatory T cells in long-lasting Graves disease. MiXCR, applied by TCRdb to the multiplex PCR reads, yields one record per CDR3 protein. Of 500,000 or so distinct CDR3 sequences listed, 11% to 15% are singletons. These data were also filed under a second study, of T cells in Graves' hyperthyroidism and ophthalmopathy.

Source: peripheral blood mononuclear cells (PBMCs), taken at new diagnosis, from a patient treated with antithyroid drugs. These receptors came from a woman aged 50 to 65 with Graves disease. Each CDR3 is given with its conserved first and last residue. A D gene is named only where the DNA matches it firmly. Clone size appears in some rows only: once, few, many, or a class for an expanded clone.

TRBV7-8	many	-	TRBJ2-3	TGTGCCAGCAGCCCCGCCCCGGCGGGAAGCCTTGGGACAGATACGCAGTATTTT	CASSPAPAGSLGTDTQYF
TRBV4-1	many	-	TRBJ2-7	TGCGCCAGCAGCCAAGTCCGCGGCCAGCTCTACGAGCAGTACTTC	CASSQVRGQLYEQYF
TRBV9	-	TRBD1	TRBJ2-2	TGTGCCAGCAGCCCCCGACAGGGGGCAGACACCGGGGAGCTGTTTTTT	CASSPRQGADTGELFF
TRBV28	many	TRBD1	TRBJ2-2	TGTGCCAGCAAGACAGGGGGGACCGGGGAGCTGTTTTTT	CASKTGGTGELFF
TRBV6-2/TRBV6-3	-	-	TRBJ1-6	TGTGCCAGCAGTTACGTAGGGCTGATTAATTCACCCCTCCACTTT	CASSYVGLINSPLHF
TRBV10-3	many	-	TRBJ1-1	TGTGCCATCAGTGAGTCGGCAGGGATGAACACTGAAGCTTTCTTT	CAISESAGMNTEAFF
TRBV10-3	-	TRBD1	TRBJ2-5	TGTGCCATCAGTGCCGACAGGGGGCCCAAGACCCAGTACTTC	CAISADRGPKTQYF
TRBV15	-	-	TRBJ2-4	TGTGCCACCAGCAGGCACCGGAGTGCGGCCAAAAACATTCAGTACTTC	CATSRHRSAAKNIQYF
TRBV6-1	many	TRBD1	TRBJ1-5	TGTGCCAGCAGTACGGGACAGGGGGACAATCAGCCCCAGCATTTT	CASSTGQGDNQPQHF
TRBV10-3	-	TRBD1	TRBJ1-2	TGTGCCATCAGGGGACAGGGGTTAATTTTGGATGGCTACACCTTC	CAIRGQGLILDGYTF
TRBV12-3/TRBV12-4	many	TRBD2	TRBJ2-5	TGTGCCAGCAGTCCGGGACTAGCGGGAGGGCCCTCAGGGGAGACCCAGTACTTC	CASSPGLAGGPSGETQYF
TRBV12-3/TRBV12-4	many	TRBD1	TRBJ1-2	TGTGCCAGCAGAGGGGGCGACGGCTACACCTTC	CASRGGDGYTF
TRBV3-1	many	-	TRBJ1-1	TGTGCCAGCACCTCACAAACAAGTAGGGGTGAAGCTTTCTTT	CASTSQTSRGEAFF
TRBV11-2	many	TRBD1	TRBJ2-2	TGTGCCAGCAGCCGCTGGGGACAGACAGCGAACACCGGGGAGCTGTTTTTT	CASSRWGQTANTGELFF
TRBV7-9	-	TRBD2	TRBJ2-1	TGTGCCAGCAGCTTAGGACAGACTAGCGGGAGTGTTTTCTTC	CASSLGQTSGSVFF
TRBV10-3	many	TRBD2	TRBJ2-3	TGTGCCATCAGTTTGGCGGGAGGGGGCGCAGATACGCAGTATTTT	CAISLAGGGADTQYF
TRBV10-3	few	TRBD1	TRBJ1-2	TGTGCCATCAGTGAGAGGGGGACAGGAGAGCCTAACTATGGCTACACCTTC	CAISERGTGEPNYGYTF
TRBV5-6	many	-	TRBJ2-7	TGTGCCAGCAGCTTGGAACAGCCAACCTCCTACGAGCAGTACTTC	CASSLEQPTSYEQYF
TRBV3-1	-	-	TRBJ2-1	TGTGCCAGCAGCCAAGTTTTGCGGGACGGGGATGAGCAGTTCTTC	CASSQVLRDGDEQFF
TRBV19	-	-	TRBJ2-3	TGTGCCAGTAGTTTTGGGGCGGGACATTGGACAGATACGCAGTATTTT	CASSFGAGHWTDTQYF
TRBV28	many	-	TRBJ1-2	TGTGCCAGCAGGCTCTTCCGGGCCCCAAAAGGCTATGGCTACACCTTC	CASRLFRAPKGYGYTF
TRBV9	many	-	TRBJ2-1	TGTGCCAGCAGCTCCGGGACTTCAAATGAGCAGTTCTTC	CASSSGTSNEQFF
TRBV27	many	-	TRBJ2-3	TGTGCCAGCAGTTTATCGCGGGCCACAGATACGCAGTATTTT	CASSLSRATDTQYF
TRBV12-3/TRBV12-4	many	-	TRBJ1-1	TGTGCCAGCAGTTCCCCAAAACAGGGTAACACTGAAGCTTTCTTT	CASSSPKQGNTEAFF
TRBV12-3/TRBV12-4	once	TRBD2	TRBJ2-1	TGTGTCAGCAGCCAAGATGCAGCGGGGACCTACAATGAGCAGTTCTTC	CVSSQDAAGTYNEQFF
TRBV7-3	many	-	TRBJ2-3	TGTGCCAGCAGCTTAAGTGGGGAACATACGCAGTATTTT	CASSLSGEHTQYF
TRBV2	-	-	TRBJ1-2	TGTGCCAGCACCCATGACAGGTTGGCTGGCTACACCTTC	CASTHDRLAGYTF
TRBV18	few	TRBD2	TRBJ2-7	TGTGCCAGCTCACCATCCGGGACTAACCTCTACGAGCAGTACTTC	CASSPSGTNLYEQYF
TRBV28	-	-	TRBJ1-2	TGTGCCAGCAGTTCCACGACACAGGGTAGCTATGGCTACACCTTC	CASSSTTQGSYGYTF
TRBV18	few	-	TRBJ2-7	TGTGCCAGCTCACCGAGGGCCGCCCCCTACGAGCAGTACTTC	CASSPRAAPYEQYF
TRBV3-1	many	TRBD2	TRBJ2-3	TGTGCCAGCAGCCAGTTCGCAAATAGCGGGAGGGTCGCGGATACGCAGTATTTT	CASSQFANSGRVADTQYF
TRBV15	many	-	TRBJ2-1	TGTGCCACCAGCAGACTACCGGGACAAGGAGATGAGCAGTTCTTC	CATSRLPGQGDEQFF
TRBV19	few	-	TRBJ1-1	TGTGCCAGTAGTATAGGGGGTCGCCTGAACACTGAAGCTTTCTTT	CASSIGGRLNTEAFF
TRBV18	many	TRBD1	TRBJ2-2	TGTGCCAGCTCACCGGACAGGGCTGCCACCGGGGAGCTGTTTTTT	CASSPDRAATGELFF
TRBV18	few	-	TRBJ1-4	TGTGCCAGCTCACGGTCTTCGGCAGAGTTAAATGAAAAACTGTTTTTT	CASSRSSAELNEKLFF
TRBV5-1	many	-	TRBJ2-1	TGCGCCAGCAGCTTGGTGGCAGGAGCTCTGGACAATGAGCAGTTCTTC	CASSLVAGALDNEQFF
TRBV6-2/TRBV6-3	-	-	TRBJ1-5	TGTGCCAGCAGCCCAAAGGGTAGGGTTCCCCAGCCCCAGCATTTT	CASSPKGRVPQPQHF
TRBV10-3	few	-	TRBJ1-6	TGTGCCAGCAGTTACTCAGTAGGGGGGAAAGGTTCACCCCTCCACTTT	CASSYSVGGKGSPLHF
TRBV5-1	few	-	TRBJ1-2	TGCGCCAGCAGCTTGGCTCAGGGGAGTCAGTATGGCTACACCTTC	CASSLAQGSQYGYTF
TRBV28	-	-	TRBJ1-5	TGTGCCAGCAGTTGGGGGGCAGGCGATCAGCCCCAGCATTTT	CASSWGAGDQPQHF
TRBV7-9	-	TRBD2	TRBJ2-3	TGTGCCAGCAGCACCGGGACTACGAGCACAGATACGCAGTATTTT	CASSTGTTSTDTQYF
TRBV20-1	-	TRBD2	TRBJ2-3	TGCAGTGCTAGCGGGAGGGCGTCAGATACGCAGTATTTT	CSASGRASDTQYF
TRBV4-1	-	-	TRBJ2-1	TGCGCCAGCAGTGGTCACTACAATGGGCAGTTCTTC	CASSGHYNGQFF
TRBV6-2/TRBV6-3	many	-	TRBJ2-7	TGTGCCAGCAGTTCCGGACAGCCCACCTACGAGCAGTACTTC	CASSSGQPTYEQYF